This is a list of T cell receptor beta chains from one sample in a study of T cell repertoires in cytomegalovirus infection. TCRdb ran MiXCR on the reads and lists one entry per CDR3 protein. Of roughly 100,000 distinct CDR3 sequences listed, 16% are singletons. Material for sequencing was PBMCs. The receptors were gathered from a human donor in good health (CMV status not recorded). Some clones in this sample may be carry-over from other donors' samples. Each CDR3 is given with its conserved first and last residue. The order of the fields is J gene, clone size, D gene, V gene, CDR3 protein, CDR3 DNA. D genes are given only for firm matches. Rows give clone size only sometimes, using once, few, many, or a class for an expanded clone.

TRBJ2-7	many	TRBD1	TRBV7-6	CASSLFSGTGSYEQYF	TGTGCCAGCAGCTTATTTTCCGGGACAGGCTCCTACGAGCAGTACTTC
TRBJ2-7	NA	NA	TRBV2	CASSPTTYEQYF	TGTGCCAGCAGCCCCACCACCTACGAGCAGTACTTC
TRBJ2-2	many	NA	TRBV7-2	CASSPRGLGNTGELFF	TGTGCCAGCAGCCCCCGCGGTCTGGGGAACACCGGGGAGCTGTTTTTT
TRBJ2-5	many	NA	TRBV7-2	CASSLARQGETQYF	TGTGCCAGCAGCTTAGCGCGGCAGGGGGAGACCCAGTACTTC
TRBJ2-2	many	NA	TRBV7-2	CASSLVRDTGELFF	TGTGCCAGCAGCTTAGTACGGGACACCGGGGAGCTGTTTTTT
TRBJ1-1	NA	TRBD1	TRBV6-6	CASTVQGLGTEAFF	TGTGCCAGCACCGTACAGGGGTTGGGCACTGAAGCTTTCTTT
TRBJ2-5	NA	TRBD1	TRBV20-1	CSASPVGGTGTEETQYF	TGCAGTGCTAGTCCCGTCGGGGGGACAGGGACCGAAGAGACCCAGTACTTC
TRBJ2-2	NA	NA	TRBV2	CASGILDAGELFF	TGTGCCAGCGGAATCTTGGACGCCGGGGAGCTGTTTTTT
TRBJ1-5	NA	NA	TRBV12-3/TRBV12-4	CASSLKVSDHQPQHF	TGTGCCAGCAGTTTAAAGGTCAGTGACCATCAGCCCCAGCATTTT
TRBJ2-5	NA	TRBD1	TRBV3-1	CASSPPAETGLETQYF	TGTGCCAGCAGCCCACCCGCCGAGACAGGGCTGGAGACCCAGTACTTC
TRBJ2-1	NA	TRBD2	TRBV12-5	CASGLSRGGGNEQFF	TGTGCTAGTGGTTTGTCGCGGGGGGGCGGGAATGAGCAGTTCTTC
TRBJ2-5	few	NA	TRBV27	CASSLVSGSKETQYF	TGTGCCAGCAGTTTAGTATCCGGATCTAAAGAGACCCAGTACTTC
TRBJ2-1	NA	NA	TRBV28	CASSQGLASNEQFF	TGTGCCAGCAGCCAGGGACTCGCTTCCAATGAGCAGTTCTTC
TRBJ1-2	many	TRBD1	TRBV7-2	CASTSPQGAFGYTF	TGTGCCAGCACCTCCCCACAGGGGGCGTTTGGCTACACCTTC